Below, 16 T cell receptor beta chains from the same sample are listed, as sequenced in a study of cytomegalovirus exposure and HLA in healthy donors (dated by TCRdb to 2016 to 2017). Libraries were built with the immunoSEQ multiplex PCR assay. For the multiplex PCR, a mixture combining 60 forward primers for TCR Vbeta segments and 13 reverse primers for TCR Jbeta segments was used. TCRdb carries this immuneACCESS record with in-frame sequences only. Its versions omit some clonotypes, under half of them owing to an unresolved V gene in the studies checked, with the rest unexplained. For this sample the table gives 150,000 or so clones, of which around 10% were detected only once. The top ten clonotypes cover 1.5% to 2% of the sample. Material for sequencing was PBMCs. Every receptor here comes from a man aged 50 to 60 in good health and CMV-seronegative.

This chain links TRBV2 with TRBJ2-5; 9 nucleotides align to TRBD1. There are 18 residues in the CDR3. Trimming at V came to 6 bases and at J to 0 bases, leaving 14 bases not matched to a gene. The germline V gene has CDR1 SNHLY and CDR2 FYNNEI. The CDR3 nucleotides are TGTGCCAGCAGGGCACAACCGGGGACAGGGCTGTACCAAGAGACCCAGTACTTC. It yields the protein CASRAQPGTGLYQETQYF.

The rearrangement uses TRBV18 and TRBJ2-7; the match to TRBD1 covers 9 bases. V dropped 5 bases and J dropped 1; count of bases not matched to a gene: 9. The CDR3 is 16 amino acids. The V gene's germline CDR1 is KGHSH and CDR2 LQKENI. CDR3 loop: CASSTPSGTGSYEQYF. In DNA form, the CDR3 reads TGTGCCAGCTCAACCCCGTCCGGGACAGGGTCCTACGAGCAGTACTTC.

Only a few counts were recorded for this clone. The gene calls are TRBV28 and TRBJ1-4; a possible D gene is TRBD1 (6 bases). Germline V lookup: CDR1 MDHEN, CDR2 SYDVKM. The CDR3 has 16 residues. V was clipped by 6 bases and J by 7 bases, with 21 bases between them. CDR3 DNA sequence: TGTGCCAGCAGGAATCCAGGGGAGGGGGTCTTTGAAAAACTGTTTTTT. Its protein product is CASRNPGEGVFEKLFF.

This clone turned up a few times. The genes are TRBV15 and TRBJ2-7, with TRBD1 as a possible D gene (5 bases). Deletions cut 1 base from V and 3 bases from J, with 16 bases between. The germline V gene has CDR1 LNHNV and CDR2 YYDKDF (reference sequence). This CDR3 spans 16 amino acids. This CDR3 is CATSRVGGDRNYEQYF. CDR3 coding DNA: TGTGCCACCAGCAGAGTAGGCGGCGACAGAAACTACGAGCAGTACTTC.

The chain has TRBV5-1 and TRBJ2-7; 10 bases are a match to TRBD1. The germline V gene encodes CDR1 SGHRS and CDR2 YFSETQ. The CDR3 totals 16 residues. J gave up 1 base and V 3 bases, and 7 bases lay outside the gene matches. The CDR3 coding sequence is TGCGCCAGCAGCTCACCAGGACAGGGGGGGTCCTACGAGCAGTACTTC. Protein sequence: CASSSPGQGGSYEQYF.

The CDR3 nucleotides are TGTGCCAGCAGTGATTCAGTGGGAGGGACAGGAGACTACACCTTC. Translated, it gives CASSDSVGGTGDYTF. The V gene is TRBV2, the J gene TRBJ1-2; TRBD1 agrees at 8 bases. The CDR3 runs 15 residues. Germline V gene data show CDR1 as SNHLY and CDR2 as FYNNEI. Trimming at V came to 3 bases and at J to 10 bases, leaving 13 bases not matched to a gene.

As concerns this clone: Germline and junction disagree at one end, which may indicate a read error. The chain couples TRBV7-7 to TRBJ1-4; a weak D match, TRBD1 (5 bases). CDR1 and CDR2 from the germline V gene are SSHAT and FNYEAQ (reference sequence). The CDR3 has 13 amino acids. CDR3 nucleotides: TGTGCTAGCAGCTCCAGTAGGGGTGAAAAACTGTTTTTT. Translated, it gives CASSSSRGEKLFF.

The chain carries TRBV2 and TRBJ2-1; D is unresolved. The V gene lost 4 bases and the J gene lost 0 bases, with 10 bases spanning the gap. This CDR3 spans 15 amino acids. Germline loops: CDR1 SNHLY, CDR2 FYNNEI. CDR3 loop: CASSGVASSYNEQFF. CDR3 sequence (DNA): TGTGCCAGCAGTGGAGTAGCAAGCTCCTACAATGAGCAGTTCTTC.

CDR3 in amino acids: CAWSVLISGGKENIGDEQFF. CDR3 coding DNA: TGTGCCTGGAGCGTACTTATATCGGGAGGGAAGGAGAATATAGGGGATGAGCAGTTCTTC. The chain has TRBV30 and TRBJ2-1, with 8 bases fitting TRBD2. Germline-derived CDR1 and CDR2 are GTSNPN and SVGIG (reference sequence). The CDR3 has 20 residues. V shed 3 bases and J 8 bases; nucleotides not matched to a gene: 27.

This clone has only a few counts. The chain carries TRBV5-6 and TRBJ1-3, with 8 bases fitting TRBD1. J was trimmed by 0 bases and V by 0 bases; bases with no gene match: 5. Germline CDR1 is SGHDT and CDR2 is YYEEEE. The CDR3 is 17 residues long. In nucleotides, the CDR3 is TGTGCCAGCAGCTTGGTGACAGGGGTAAGCTCTGGAAACACCATATATTTT. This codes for CASSLVTGVSSGNTIYF. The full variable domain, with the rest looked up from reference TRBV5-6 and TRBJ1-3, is DAGVTQSPTHLIKTRGQQVTLRCSPKSGHDTVSWYQQALGQGPQFIFQYYEEEERQRGNFPDRFSGHQFPNYSSELNVNALLLGDSALYLCASSLVTGVSSGNTIYFGEGSWLTVV.

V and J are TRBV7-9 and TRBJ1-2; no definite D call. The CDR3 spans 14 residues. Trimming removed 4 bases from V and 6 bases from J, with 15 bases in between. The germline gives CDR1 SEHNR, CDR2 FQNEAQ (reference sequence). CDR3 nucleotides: TGTGCCAGCAGCTCTGCAGTTGGAGGGAATGGCTACACCTTC. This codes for CASSSAVGGNGYTF.

The chain's CDR3 is CASSQDSSGDDYGYTF. The CDR3 region has the DNA TGCGCCAGCAGCCAAGATTCCTCAGGGGATGATTATGGCTACACCTTC. The chain joins TRBV4-1 to TRBJ1-2; possible D gene TRBD1, 6 bases. The CDR3 contains 16 residues. Trimming removed 0 bases at V and 5 bases at J, with 16 bases between. Germline V gene sequence: CDR1 MGHRA, CDR2 YSYEKL.

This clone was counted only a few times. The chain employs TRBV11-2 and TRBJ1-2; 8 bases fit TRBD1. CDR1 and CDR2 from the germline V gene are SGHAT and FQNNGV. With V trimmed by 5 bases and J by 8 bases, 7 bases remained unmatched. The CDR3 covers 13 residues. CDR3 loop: CASSATGAQGYTF. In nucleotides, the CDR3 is TGTGCCAGCAGCGCGACAGGGGCTCAAGGCTACACCTTC. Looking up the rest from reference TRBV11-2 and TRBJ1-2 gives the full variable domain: EAGVAQSPRYKIIEKRQSVAFWCNPISGHATLYWYQQILGQGPKLLIQFQNNGVVDDSQLPKDRFSAERLKGVDSTLKIQPAKLEDSAVYLCASSATGAQGYTFGSGTRLTVV.

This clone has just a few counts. The CDR3 DNA sequence: TGCGCCAGCAGCTCCAGACAGGGGGCGGGCACCGGGGAGCTGTTTTTT. Residues: CASSSRQGAGTGELFF. The chain couples TRBV5-1 to TRBJ2-2; 10 nucleotides align to TRBD1. This CDR3 has 16 amino acids. The V gene's germline CDR1 is SGHRS and CDR2 YFSETQ. Trimming removed 3 bases from V and 4 bases from J; junction bases left unmatched: 6.

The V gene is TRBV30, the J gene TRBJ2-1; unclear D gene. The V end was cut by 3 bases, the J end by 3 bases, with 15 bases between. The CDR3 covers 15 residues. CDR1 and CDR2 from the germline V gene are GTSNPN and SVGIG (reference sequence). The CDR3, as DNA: TGTGCCTGGAGGCCTAAGCGCTCTGACTACAATGAGCAGTTCTTC. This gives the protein CAWRPKRSDYNEQFF.

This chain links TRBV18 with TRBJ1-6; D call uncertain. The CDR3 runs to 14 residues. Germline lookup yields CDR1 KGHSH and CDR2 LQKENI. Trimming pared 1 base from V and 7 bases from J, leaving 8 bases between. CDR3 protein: CASSPLGENSPLHF. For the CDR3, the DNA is TGTGCCAGCTCACCACTTGGGGAGAATTCACCCCTCCACTTT. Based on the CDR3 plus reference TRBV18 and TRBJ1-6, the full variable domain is NAGVMQNPRHLVRRRGQEARLRCSPMKGHSHVYWYRQLPEEGLKFMVYLQKENIIDESGMPKERFSAEFPKEGPSILRIQQVVRGDSAAYFCASSPLGENSPLHFGNGTRLTVT.